The entry that follows covers one T cell receptor (beta chain) sequence. The sample is drawn from a study of technical replicates of blood from a handful of donors. Repertoires were generated with immunoSEQ multiplex PCR, while TCRdb's copy carries only in-frame clones and drops some. The sample consists of tens of thousands of clones, over 90% of them appearing once. The CDR3 length is 18 residues. V was pared by 7 bases and J by 0 bases, with 21 bases between. Germline CDR1 and CDR2: LGHNT and FRNRAP. This TCR came from a human donor in good health. The specimen was T cells isolated from PBMCs. This chain links TRBV12-5 with TRBJ2-2; D is perhaps TRBD2 (6 bases). The DNA for the CDR3 is TGTGCTAGTGCCCCGGGGTTAAGGAGCGGGCCGAACACCGGGGAGCTGTTTTTT. Encoded protein: CASAPGLRSGPNTGELFF.